Presented here are 2 T cell receptor beta chains from one specimen sequenced in a study of blood T cell repertoires in COVID-19. The protocol was immunoSEQ multiplex PCR, while the TCRdb copy is restricted to in-frame clones and leaves out a portion. Among roughly 69,000 clones listed, roughly four fifths were seen once. Specimen: peripheral blood. The receptors shown here come from a human donor in a cohort sampled during active COVID-19.

This chain connects TRBV6-5 to TRBJ1-5; 10 bases line up with TRBD1. Germline assignment: CDR1 MNHEY and CDR2 SVGAGI. The CDR3 is 15 residues long. The J segment lost 5 bases and the V segment lost 8 bases, leaving 9 bases of the junction unmatched. The CDR3 sequence is CASRIPGQGHQPQHF. The CDR3 DNA reads as TGTGCCAGCCGCATCCCGGGACAGGGGCATCAGCCCCAGCATTTT.

The genes are TRBV6-5 and TRBJ1-3; 7 nucleotides align to TRBD1. The germline gives CDR1 MNHEY, CDR2 SVGAGI. V gave up 2 bases and J gave up 0 bases; unmatched junction bases: 4. The CDR3 runs to 16 residues. The CDR3 coding sequence is TGTGCCAGCAGTTACCAAGGGGGCATCTCTGGAAACACCATATATTTT. It is translated as CASSYQGGISGNTIYF.